This T cell receptor (beta chain) was recorded in a study of control samples from healthy donors and cancer patients. Libraries were prepared by immunoSEQ multiplex PCR; TCRdb keeps only in-frame clonotypes and omits some of them. The sample contains 130,000 or so clones, approximately 94% of which appear only once. This clone came up once. The CDR3 is made up of 16 amino acids. The V and J ends lost 3 bases and 3 bases, in that order; junction bases with no gene match: 6. Looked up from germline, CDR1 is MNHEY and CDR2 is SMNVEV (reference sequence). The TCR comes from a middle-aged man in good health. This sequence joins TRBV27 and TRBJ1-5, with 9 bases lining up with TRBD1. The sequenced sample was blood. This CDR3 is CASSFDRGAYNQPQHF. The CDR3 nucleotides are TGTGCCAGCAGTTTCGACAGGGGGGCCTACAATCAGCCCCAGCATTTT.